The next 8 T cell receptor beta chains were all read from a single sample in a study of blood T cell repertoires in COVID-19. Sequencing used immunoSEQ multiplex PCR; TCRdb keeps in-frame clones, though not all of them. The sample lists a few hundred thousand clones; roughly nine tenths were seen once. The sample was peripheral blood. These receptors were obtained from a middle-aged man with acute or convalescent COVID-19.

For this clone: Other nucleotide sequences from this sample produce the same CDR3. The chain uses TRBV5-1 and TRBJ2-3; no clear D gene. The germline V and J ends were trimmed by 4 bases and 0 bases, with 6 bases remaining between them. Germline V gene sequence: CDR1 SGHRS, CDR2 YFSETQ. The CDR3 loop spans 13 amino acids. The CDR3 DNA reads TGCGCCAGCAGCCCCGGTAGCACAGATACGCAGTATTTT. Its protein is CASSPGSTDTQYF.

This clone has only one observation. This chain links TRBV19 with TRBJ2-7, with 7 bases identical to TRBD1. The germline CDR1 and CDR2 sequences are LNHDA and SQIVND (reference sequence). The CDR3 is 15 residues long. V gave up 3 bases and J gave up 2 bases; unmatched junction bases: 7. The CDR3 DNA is TGTGCCAGTAGTATTGGTACAGGGGTCCCCTACGAGCAGTACTTC. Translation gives CASSIGTGVPYEQYF.

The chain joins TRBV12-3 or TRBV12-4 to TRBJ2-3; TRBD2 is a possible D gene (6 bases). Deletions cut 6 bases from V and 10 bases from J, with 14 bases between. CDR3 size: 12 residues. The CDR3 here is CASRILAKPQYF. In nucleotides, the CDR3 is TGTGCCAGCAGAATTCTAGCGAAGCCGCAGTATTTT.

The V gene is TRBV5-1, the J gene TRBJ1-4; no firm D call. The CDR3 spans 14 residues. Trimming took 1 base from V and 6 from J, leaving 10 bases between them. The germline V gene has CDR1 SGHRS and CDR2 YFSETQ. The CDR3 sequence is CASSLIAGDEKLFF. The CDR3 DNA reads TGCGCCAGCAGCTTGATCGCGGGTGATGAAAAACTGTTTTTT.

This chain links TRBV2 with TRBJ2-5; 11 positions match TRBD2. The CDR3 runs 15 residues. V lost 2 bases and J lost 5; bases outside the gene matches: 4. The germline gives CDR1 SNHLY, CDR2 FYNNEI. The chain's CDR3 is CASSESSGGVETQYF. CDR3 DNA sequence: TGTGCCAGCAGTGAAAGTAGCGGGGGGGTCGAGACCCAGTACTTC.

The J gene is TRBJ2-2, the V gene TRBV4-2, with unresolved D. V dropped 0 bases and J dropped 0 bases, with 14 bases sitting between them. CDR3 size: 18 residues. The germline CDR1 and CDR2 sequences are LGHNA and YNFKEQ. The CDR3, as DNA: TGTGCCAGCAGCCAAGATTATTCCCGGCTAGCGAACACCGGGGAGCTGTTTTTT. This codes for CASSQDYSRLANTGELFF.

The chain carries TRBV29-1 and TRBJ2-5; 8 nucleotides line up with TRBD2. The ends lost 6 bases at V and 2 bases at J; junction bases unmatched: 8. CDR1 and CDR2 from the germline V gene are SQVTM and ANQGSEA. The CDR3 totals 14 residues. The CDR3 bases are TGCAGCGTACGAGCGGGGGCGAGGCAAGAGACCCAGTACTTC. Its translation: CSVRAGARQETQYF.

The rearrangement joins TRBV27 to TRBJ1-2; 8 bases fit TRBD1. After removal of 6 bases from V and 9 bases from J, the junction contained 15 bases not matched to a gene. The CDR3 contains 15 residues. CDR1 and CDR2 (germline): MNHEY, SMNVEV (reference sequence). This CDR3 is CASRNPGGAGISYTF. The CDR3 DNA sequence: TGTGCCAGCAGAAATCCAGGGGGCGCGGGTATCAGCTACACCTTC.